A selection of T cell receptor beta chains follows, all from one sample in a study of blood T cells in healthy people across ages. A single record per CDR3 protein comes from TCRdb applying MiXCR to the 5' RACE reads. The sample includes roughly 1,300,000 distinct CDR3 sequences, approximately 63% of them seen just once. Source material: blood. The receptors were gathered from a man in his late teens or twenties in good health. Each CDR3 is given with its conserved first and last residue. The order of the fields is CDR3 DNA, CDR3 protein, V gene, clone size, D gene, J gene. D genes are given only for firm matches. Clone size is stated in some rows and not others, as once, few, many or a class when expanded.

TGTGCCAGCAGCCAAATGTGGCAGGAGCAGTACTTC	CASSQMWQEQYF	TRBV3-1	-	-	TRBJ2-5
TGCAGCGTTCAGGGGGCGATGCGGGGACCTACCTGGGAGACCCAGTACTTC	CSVQGAMRGPTWETQYF	TRBV29-1	few	TRBD1	TRBJ2-5
TGTGCCTGGAGACGGGACAGTTACGAGCAGTACTTC	CAWRRDSYEQYF	TRBV30	-	TRBD1	TRBJ2-7
TGTGCCAGTAAATCGAGACAGGGGTCTAATGAAAAACTGTTTTTT	CASKSRQGSNEKLFF	TRBV27	few	TRBD1	TRBJ1-4
TGCGCCAGCAGCTTGGAAGGGCAGGGGGTCTCTGGGGCCAACGTCCTGACTTTC	CASSLEGQGVSGANVLTF	TRBV5-1	few	TRBD1	TRBJ2-6
TGTGCCAGCAGTTATTCACAGGGGTACTACGAGCAGTACTTC	CASSYSQGYYEQYF	TRBV6-5	-	TRBD1	TRBJ2-7
TGCGCCAGCAGCCAAGTGCGCTCAACTGAAGCTTTCTTT	CASSQVRSTEAFF	TRBV4-1	-	-	TRBJ1-1
TGTGCCAGCAGCCAAGATATTCTAGCGGGAGAAGGGCACAATGAGCAGTTCTTC	CASSQDILAGEGHNEQFF	TRBV4-2	few	TRBD2	TRBJ2-1
TGTGCCAGCAGCTTGTTGTTAGATACGCAGTATTTT	CASSLLLDTQYF	TRBV7-9	-	-	TRBJ2-3
TGTGCCAGCAGCGTAATTCACTCAGAGACCCAGTACTTC	CASSVIHSETQYF	TRBV9	-	-	TRBJ2-5
TGTGCCACCAGCAAGGACACCTACGATCAGCCCCAGCATTTT	CATSKDTYDQPQHF	TRBV15	-	-	TRBJ1-5
TGTGCCAGCAGAGAAACTGGACAGGGTGTCTACAATGAGCAGTTCTTC	CASRETGQGVYNEQFF	TRBV25-1	-	TRBD1	TRBJ2-1
TGTGCCAGCAGTGACTCGAACGGCTTAGGCTACACCTTC	CASSDSNGLGYTF	TRBV6-4	-	-	TRBJ1-2
TGTGCCAGCAAACGTGAGGGGCCCCGGGAGACCCAGTACTTC	CASKREGPRETQYF	TRBV2	-	-	TRBJ2-5
TGTGCCAGCAGCCAGCAGCGTGGTACGCAGTATTTT	CASSQQRGTQYF	TRBV14	-	-	TRBJ2-3
TGTGCCAGCAGTCCACAGACTTATAATTCACCCCTCCACTTT	CASSPQTYNSPLHF	TRBV6-4	few	-	TRBJ1-6
TGTGCCAGCGGCCCGGGGACTACACCCCTCCACTTT	CASGPGTTPLHF	TRBV6-5	-	-	TRBJ1-6
TGTGCCAGCAGTTCCCTTGGGACTAGCGAGGAGACCCAGTACTTC	CASSSLGTSEETQYF	TRBV27	once	TRBD2	TRBJ2-5
TGTGCCAGCACGACCCTCAGGGACTCCACAGATACGCAGTATTTT	CASTTLRDSTDTQYF	TRBV6-2/TRBV6-3	-	-	TRBJ2-3
TGTGCCAGCAGTTACTCGGAGCTTAAGAGCACAGATACGCAGTATTTT	CASSYSELKSTDTQYF	TRBV6-2/TRBV6-3	many	-	TRBJ2-3
TGTGCCAGCAGCTTATTGCCCCACCCCGGGACCAACTATGGCTACACCTTC	CASSLLPHPGTNYGYTF	TRBV7-9	few	-	TRBJ1-2
TGTGCCAGCAGCGTAGATGGGGGGAGCTCCTACGAGCAGTACTTC	CASSVDGGSSYEQYF	TRBV9	-	-	TRBJ2-7
TGTGCCAGCAGCGGCCCGGGACAGGGATACAATGAGCAGTTCTTC	CASSGPGQGYNEQFF	TRBV9	-	TRBD1	TRBJ2-1
TGCAGTGCTAGAGATAAGACAGGGGATGGCTACACCTTC	CSARDKTGDGYTF	TRBV20-1	-	TRBD1	TRBJ1-2
TGCGCCAGCAGCCTAGTAGCGGGGGAGACCTACAACGAGCAGTTCTTC	CASSLVAGETYNEQFF	TRBV5-1	-	TRBD2	TRBJ2-1